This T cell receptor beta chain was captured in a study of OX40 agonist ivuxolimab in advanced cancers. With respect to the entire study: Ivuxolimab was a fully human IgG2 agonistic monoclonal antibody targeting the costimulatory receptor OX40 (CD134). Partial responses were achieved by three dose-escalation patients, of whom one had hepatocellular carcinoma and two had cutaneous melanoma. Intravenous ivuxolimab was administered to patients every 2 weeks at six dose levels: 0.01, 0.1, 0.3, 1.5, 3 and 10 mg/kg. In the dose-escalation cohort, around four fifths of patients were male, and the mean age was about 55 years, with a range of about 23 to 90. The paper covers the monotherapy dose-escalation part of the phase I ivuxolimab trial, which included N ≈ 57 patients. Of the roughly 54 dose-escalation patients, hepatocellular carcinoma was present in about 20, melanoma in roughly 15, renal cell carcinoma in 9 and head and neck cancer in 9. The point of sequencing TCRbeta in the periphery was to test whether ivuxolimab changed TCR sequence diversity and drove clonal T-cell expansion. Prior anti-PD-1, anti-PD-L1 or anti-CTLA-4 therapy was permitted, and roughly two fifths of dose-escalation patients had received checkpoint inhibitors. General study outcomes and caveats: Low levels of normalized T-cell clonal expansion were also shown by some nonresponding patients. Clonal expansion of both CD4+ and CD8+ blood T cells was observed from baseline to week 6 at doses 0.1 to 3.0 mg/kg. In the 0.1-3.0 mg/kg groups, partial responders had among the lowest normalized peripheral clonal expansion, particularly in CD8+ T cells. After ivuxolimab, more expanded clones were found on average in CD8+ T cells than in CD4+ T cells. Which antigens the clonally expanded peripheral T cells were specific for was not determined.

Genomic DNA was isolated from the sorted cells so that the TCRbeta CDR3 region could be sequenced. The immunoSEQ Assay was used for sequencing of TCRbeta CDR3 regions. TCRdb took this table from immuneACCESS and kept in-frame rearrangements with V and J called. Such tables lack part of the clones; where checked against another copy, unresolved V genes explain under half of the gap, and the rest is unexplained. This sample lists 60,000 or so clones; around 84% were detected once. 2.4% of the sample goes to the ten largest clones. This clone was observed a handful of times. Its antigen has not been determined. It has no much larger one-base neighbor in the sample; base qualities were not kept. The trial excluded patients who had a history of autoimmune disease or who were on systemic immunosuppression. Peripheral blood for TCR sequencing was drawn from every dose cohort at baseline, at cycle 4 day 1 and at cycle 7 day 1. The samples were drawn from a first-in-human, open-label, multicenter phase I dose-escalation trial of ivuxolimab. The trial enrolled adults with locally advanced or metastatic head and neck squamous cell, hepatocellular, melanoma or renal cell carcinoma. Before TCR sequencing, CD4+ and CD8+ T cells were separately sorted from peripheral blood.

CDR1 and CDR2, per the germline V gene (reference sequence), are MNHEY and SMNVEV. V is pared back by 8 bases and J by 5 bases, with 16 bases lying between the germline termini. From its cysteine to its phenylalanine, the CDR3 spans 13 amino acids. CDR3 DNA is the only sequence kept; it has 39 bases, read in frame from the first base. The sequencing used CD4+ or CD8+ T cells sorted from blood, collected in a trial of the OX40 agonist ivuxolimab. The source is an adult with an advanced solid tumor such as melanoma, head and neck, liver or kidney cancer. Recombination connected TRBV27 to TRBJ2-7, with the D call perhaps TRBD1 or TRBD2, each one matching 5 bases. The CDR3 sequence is CASSTRGSNEQYF. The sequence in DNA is TGTGCCAGCTCTACTAGGGGTAGCAACGAGCAGTACTTC.